The 21 T cell receptor beta chains below all came from one sample that was sequenced in a study of T cell clonality in common variable immunodeficiency. Clones were sequenced by immunoSEQ multiplex PCR, and TCRdb holds only the in-frame ones, with some missing. The sample has about 35,000 clones, none seen only once. Sequencing input: peripheral blood mononuclear cells. These receptors were obtained from a person between 18 and 75 years old in good health.

This clone occurred many times. The read ends 3 residues before the CDR3 terminus; that terminus is restored from the germline J gene. The V and J genes are TRBV30 and TRBJ1-1; 8 positions agree with TRBD1. The CDR3 is 12 residues long. Germline trimming cut 8 bases from V and 5 bases from J; bases unmatched to any gene: 7. CDR1 GTSNPN and CDR2 SVGIG come from the germline V gene (reference sequence). CDR3: CAGYRGETEAFF. The part of the CDR3 DNA that was read is TGTGCCGGCTACAGGGGGGAGACTGAA.

This clone was recorded at least ten times. The sequenced fragment ends 3 residues before the CDR3 boundary, so the rest is inferred from the germline J gene. The chain has TRBV29-1 and TRBJ2-7; D gene unclear. Trimming cost V 4 bases and J 4 bases, with 14 bases left between them. This CDR3 is 13 amino acids long. Germline V CDR1 and CDR2: SQVTM, ANQGSEA. CDR3 DNA, as far as it was read: TGCAGCGTTGTTAGCTCTCTCGGGTACGAG. The encoded protein is CSVVSSLGYE. The entire CDR3 is CSVVSSLGYEQYF.

This clone came up many times. The read falls 3 residues short of the CDR3 end, and the missing part is taken from the germline J gene. The chain links TRBV6-1 to TRBJ2-7; 10 bases align to TRBD1. The CDR3 consists of 15 residues. After removal of 4 bases from V and 0 bases from J, the junction contained 3 bases not matched to a gene. Germline loops: CDR1 MNHNS, CDR2 SASEGT. CDR3 in amino acids: CASSATGGSSYEQYF. Incomplete CDR3 DNA: TGTGCCAGCAGTGCGACAGGGGGCAGCTCCTACGAG.

This clone was detected many times. With the read ending 3 residues before the CDR3 end, the germline J gene is used to fill in that end. The chain employs TRBV2 and TRBJ2-7; the D gene is possibly TRBD2 (6 bases). The V end was cut by 3 bases, the J end by 3 bases, with 12 bases between. The CDR3 totals 14 residues. Germline-derived CDR1 and CDR2 are SNHLY and FYNNEI. The CDR3 spells CASSDVAESYEQYF. CDR3 DNA, as far as it was read: TGTGCCAGCAGTGACGTAGCGGAGAGCTACGAG.

This clone was counted ten times or more. The read falls 3 residues short of the CDR3 end, and the missing part is taken from the germline J gene. The rearrangement joins TRBV7-6 to TRBJ2-5, with 9 positions matching TRBD1. This CDR3 comprises 14 residues. V dropped 5 bases and J dropped 5; count of bases not matched to a gene: 6. Germline lookup yields CDR1 SGHVS and CDR2 FNYEAQ. CDR3 protein: CASSKGQGRETQYF. The DNA read from the CDR3 is TGTGCCAGCAGCAAAGGACAGGGGAGGGAGACC.

This clone was seen at least ten times. The read halts 3 residues ahead of the CDR3 end, with the missing end drawn from the germline J gene. The V and J genes are TRBV19 and TRBJ2-7; 7 bases agree with TRBD2. Germline-derived CDR1 and CDR2 are LNHDA and SQIVND (reference sequence). After removal of 3 bases from V and 2 bases from J, the junction contained 7 bases not matched to a gene. This CDR3 has 15 amino acids. CDR3 bases read: TGTGCCAGTAGTATTTTGGCGGGAGCTGCCTACGAG. Translating it yields CASSILAGAAYE. From start to end, the CDR3 is CASSILAGAAYEQYF.

For this clone: The read is 3 residues too short to cover the CDR3 end, so that end is filled in from the germline J gene. The V gene is TRBV7-9, the J gene TRBJ1-5; the D gene is possibly TRBD1 (5 bases). The V gene's germline CDR1 is SEHNR and CDR2 FQNEAQ (reference sequence). The ends were cut back, 6 bases at V and 5 bases at J, with 17 bases in the middle. The CDR3 extends over 15 amino acids. This chain's CDR3 is CASSPGGPSDQPQHF. The part of the CDR3 DNA that was read is TGTGCCAGCAGTCCCGGGGGACCCTCGGATCAGCCC.

In its sample, this clone was seen many times. The read terminates 3 residues ahead of where the CDR3 ends, so the germline J gene completes it. The V gene is TRBV19, the J gene TRBJ1-1; D is unclear. The CDR3 spans 13 residues. Germline assignment: CDR1 LNHDA and CDR2 SQIVND (reference sequence). With 6 bases removed from V and 6 bases from J, the gap between germline ends came to 14 bases. The CDR3 protein is CASSRPPNAEAFF. Incomplete CDR3 DNA: TGTGCCAGTAGCAGGCCCCCAAATGCTGAA.

This clone was found many times. The read falls 3 residues short of the CDR3 end, and the missing part is taken from the germline J gene. The chain is built from TRBV20-1 and TRBJ1-5; no reliable D call. Germline V gene lookup returns CDR1 DFQATT and CDR2 SNEGSKA (reference sequence). The CDR3 totals 12 residues. The CDR3 loop reads CSARDQAGPQHF. Partial CDR3 DNA: TGCAGTGCTAGAGATCAGGCGGGCCCC.

This clone was found many times. Read data end 3 residues before the CDR3 end; the end is taken from the germline J gene. The rearrangement links TRBV30 to TRBJ1-2; D ambiguous. The V gene's germline CDR1 is GTSNPN and CDR2 SVGIG (reference sequence). The CDR3 consists of 12 residues. CDR3 residues: CAWSGDSGRYTF. The CDR3 bases that were read are TGTGCCTGGAGTGGGGATAGCGGGAGG. The whole variable domain, remainder taken from reference TRBV30 and TRBJ1-2, is SQTIHQWPATLVQPVGSPLSLECTVEGTSNPNLYWYRQAAGRGLQLLFYSVGIGQISSEVPQNLSASRPQDRQFILSSKKLLLSDSGFYLCAWSGDSGRYTFGSGTRLTVV.

At least ten counts were recorded for this clone. Coverage ceases 3 residues before the CDR3 finishes, and the germline J gene fills in the end. The V gene is TRBV19, the J gene TRBJ1-2; D is unresolved. Germline CDR1 and CDR2: LNHDA and SQIVND (reference sequence). V was shortened by 3 bases and J by 5 bases, with 16 bases between the two germline ends. This CDR3 is built from 15 residues. The CDR3 DNA, read in part, is TGTGCCAGTAGTATCCCGCGGCAGAGTCCTTATGGC. Translated, it gives CASSIPRQSPYG. The entire CDR3 is CASSIPRQSPYGYTF.

Points on this clone: The CDR3 goes on 3 residues after the read ends, and that part is filled in from the germline J gene. The V call is TRBV19, the J call TRBJ1-2; 8 positions agree with TRBD1. The CDR3 spans 16 residues. Germline values: CDR1 LNHDA, CDR2 SQIVND (reference sequence). The CDR3 reads CASSPLDRGLTDTYTF. The part of the CDR3 DNA that was read is TGTGCCAGTAGTCCCCTTGACAGGGGACTCACAGATACC.

This clone was seen ten or more times. From the germline J gene comes the end of the CDR3, since the read stops 3 residues before it. The rearrangement joins TRBV2 to TRBJ2-3; TRBD2 might be the D (5 bases). Trimming stripped 7 bases from V and 0 bases from J, with 26 bases between. The length of the CDR3 is 19 residues. The germline CDR1 and CDR2 sequences are SNHLY and FYNNEI. The CDR3 region is CASIGGRTARPPSTDTQYF. The covered CDR3 bases are TGTGCCAGCATTGGAGGTAGAACAGCCCGACCCCCTAGCACAGATACG.

In this sample, this clone turned up many times. The read stops 3 residues short of the end of the CDR3; the missing end is completed from the germline J gene. V gene TRBV20-1 combines with J gene TRBJ1-2, with 8 positions matching TRBD1. CDR1 DFQATT and CDR2 SNEGSKA come from the germline V gene (reference sequence). CDR3 length: 13 residues. CDR3 in amino acids: CSASGTGSKGYTF. The CDR3 bases that were read are TGCAGTGCTAGCGGGACAGGTTCGAAAGGC.

This clone was found many times. The read halts 3 residues ahead of the CDR3 end, with the missing end drawn from the germline J gene. The V call is TRBV14, the J call TRBJ2-7; 10 bases map to TRBD1. With V trimmed by 4 bases and J by 3 bases, 3 bases remained unmatched. This CDR3 is built from 14 residues. Germline CDR1 reads SGHDN; CDR2 reads FVKESK. Here the CDR3 reads CASSPGTGDYEQYF. The CDR3 bases that were read are TGTGCCAGCAGCCCCGGGACAGGGGACTACGAG.

This clone was recorded a few times. The read ends 3 residues early relative to the CDR3; the germline J gene fills the gap. The J gene is TRBJ1-2, the V gene TRBV30; tentatively, D is TRBD1 (5 bases). Looked up from germline, CDR1 is GTSNPN and CDR2 is SVGIG (reference sequence). CDR3 length equals 12 residues. The sequenced part of the CDR3 DNA is TGTGCCTGGGGGACTGACTTAGATACC. Amino acid sequence: CAWGTDLDT. The CDR3, in full, reads CAWGTDLDTYTF.

The CDR3 bases that were read are TGCAGTGCTAGAGATCTAGGACTACTCAATGAG. Encoded protein: CSARDLGLLNE. The whole CDR3 sequence reads CSARDLGLLNEQFF. This chain connects TRBV20-1 to TRBJ2-1, with D possibly matching TRBD2 (6 bases). The CDR3 end lies 3 residues beyond the end of the read and is filled in from the germline J gene. Looked up from germline, CDR1 is DFQATT and CDR2 is SNEGSKA (reference sequence). The length of the CDR3 is 14 residues. Trimming took 0 bases from V and 6 from J, leaving 12 bases between them.

This clone was seen at least ten times. The sequenced fragment ends 3 residues before the CDR3 boundary, so the rest is inferred from the germline J gene. The chain links TRBV19 to TRBJ2-3; 9 bases line up with TRBD2. CDR1 and CDR2 from the germline V gene are LNHDA and SQIVND (reference sequence). The CDR3 runs 16 residues. V lost 7 bases, J lost 1 base, and 9 bases stayed unmatched. CDR3 amino acids: CASTRLAGVGTDTQYF. CDR3 DNA, as far as it was read: TGTGCCAGTACCAGATTAGCGGGAGTGGGCACAGATACG. The full variable domain, in which reference TRBV19 and TRBJ2-3 provide the parts outside the CDR3, is DGGITQSPKYLFRKEGQNVTLSCEQNLNHDAMYWYRQDPGQGLRLIYYSQIVNDFQKGDIAEGYSVSREKKESFPLTVTSAQKNPTAFYLCASTRLAGVGTDTQYFGPGTRLTVL.

This clone was counted at least ten times. The read ends 3 residues early relative to the CDR3; the germline J gene fills the gap. The chain combines TRBV7-3 with TRBJ2-1; 12 bases are a match to TRBD2. The ends lost 4 bases at V and 6 bases at J; junction bases unmatched: 7. This CDR3 contains 16 residues. CDR1 SGHTA and CDR2 FQGTGA come from the germline V gene. The part of the CDR3 DNA that was read is TGTGCCAGCAGCTCCATGACTAGCGGGAGAATCAATGAG. Protein product: CASSSMTSGRINE. The CDR3 in full is CASSSMTSGRINEQFF.

This clone was recorded many times. The read comes to an end 3 residues before the CDR3 does, leaving the germline J gene to fill in the end. The rearrangement joins TRBV2 to TRBJ1-2, with 12 positions matching TRBD1. This CDR3 has 15 residues. V shed 5 bases, J shed 6 bases, and the junction held 7 bases outside the gene matches. Germline values: CDR1 SNHLY, CDR2 FYNNEI. The CDR3 loop reads CASSRDRGRGDGYTF. CDR3 DNA, as far as it was read: TGTGCCAGCAGTAGGGACAGGGGGCGAGGTGATGGC.

This clone was seen a handful of times. The read falls 3 residues short of the CDR3 end, and the missing part is taken from the germline J gene. The chain links TRBV30 to TRBJ2-4; D possibly corresponds to TRBD2 (6 bases). Germline V gene lookup returns CDR1 GTSNPN and CDR2 SVGIG (reference sequence). The CDR3 covers 12 residues. The CDR3 bases that were read are TGTGCCTGGAGTACGGGGACTGTTGGT. Protein product: CAWSTGTVG. The CDR3, in full, reads CAWSTGTVGQYF. Full variable domain (missing parts from reference TRBV30 and TRBJ2-4): SQTIHQWPATLVQPVGSPLSLECTVEGTSNPNLYWYRQAAGRGLQLLFYSVGIGQISSEVPQNLSASRPQDRQFILSSKKLLLSDSGFYLCAWSTGTVGQYFGAGTRLSVL.